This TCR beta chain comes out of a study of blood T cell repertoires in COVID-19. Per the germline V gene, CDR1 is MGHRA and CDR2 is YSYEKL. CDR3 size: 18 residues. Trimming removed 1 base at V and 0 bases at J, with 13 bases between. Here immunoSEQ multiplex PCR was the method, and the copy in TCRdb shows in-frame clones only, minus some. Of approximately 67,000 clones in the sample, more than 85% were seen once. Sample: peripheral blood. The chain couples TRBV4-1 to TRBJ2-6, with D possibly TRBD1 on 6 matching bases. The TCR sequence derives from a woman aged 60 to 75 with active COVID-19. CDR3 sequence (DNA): TGCGCCAGCAGCCAAGGGGCAGGGGCCTACTCTGGGGCCAACGTCCTGACTTTC. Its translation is CASSQGAGAYSGANVLTF.